This T cell receptor beta chain was recovered during a study of cytomegalovirus exposure and HLA in healthy donors. The PCR made use of 60 Vbeta and 13 Jbeta primers. As originally analysed: Among the unique TCR beta chains that a later analysis counted, 80 million to 100 million in all, 9.5 million to 11 million were shared. The protocol was immunoSEQ multiplex PCR, while the TCRdb copy is restricted to in-frame clones and leaves out a portion. The V and J calls and the clone size are those of that table, but D and trimming were determined from the DNA. This table has approximately 82,000 clones, 10% appearing once. This clone was seen only a few times. The specimen was PBMCs. The clonotype originates from a man in his sixties in good health and CMV-seropositive.

The CDR3 DNA sequence: TGTGCCAGCAGCTTATTCGGGGAGCGGTCACTAGCGGGAGAGAGGAATGAGCAGTTCTTC. It encodes CASSLFGERSLAGERNEQFF. The chain carries TRBV11-3 and TRBJ2-1; 11 nucleotides line up with TRBD2. The germline CDR1 and CDR2 sequences are SGHNT and YENEEA. V was pared by 2 bases and J by 7 bases, with 19 bases of the junction left unmatched. The CDR3 has 20 amino acids. Complete variable domain (other parts from reference TRBV11-3 and TRBJ2-1): EAGVVQSPRYKIIEKKQPVAFWCNPISGHNTLYWYLQNLGQGPELLIRYENEEAVDDSQLPKDRFSAERLKGVDSTLKIQPAELGDSAVYLCASSLFGERSLAGERNEQFFGPGTRLTVL.